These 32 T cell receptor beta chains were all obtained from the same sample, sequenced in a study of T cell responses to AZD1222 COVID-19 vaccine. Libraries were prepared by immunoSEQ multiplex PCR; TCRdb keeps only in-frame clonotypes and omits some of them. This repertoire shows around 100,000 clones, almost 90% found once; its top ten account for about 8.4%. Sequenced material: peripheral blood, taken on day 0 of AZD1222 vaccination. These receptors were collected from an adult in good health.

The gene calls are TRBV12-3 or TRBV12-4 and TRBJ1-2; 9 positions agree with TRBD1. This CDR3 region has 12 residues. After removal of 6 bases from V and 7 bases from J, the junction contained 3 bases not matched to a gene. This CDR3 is CASRTGGGGYTF. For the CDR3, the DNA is TGTGCCAGCAGGACAGGGGGAGGTGGCTACACCTTC.

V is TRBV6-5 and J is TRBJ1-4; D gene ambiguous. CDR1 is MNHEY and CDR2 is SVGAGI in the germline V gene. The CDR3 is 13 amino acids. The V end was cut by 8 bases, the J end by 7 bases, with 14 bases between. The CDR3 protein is CASARDVGEKLFF. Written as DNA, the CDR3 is TGTGCCAGCGCAAGGGATGTGGGTGAAAAACTGTTTTTT.

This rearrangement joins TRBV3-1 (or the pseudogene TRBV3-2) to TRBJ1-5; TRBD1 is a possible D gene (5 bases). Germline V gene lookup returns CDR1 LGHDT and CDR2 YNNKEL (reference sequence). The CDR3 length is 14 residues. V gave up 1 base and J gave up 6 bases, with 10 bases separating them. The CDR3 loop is CASSQGPGSQPQHF. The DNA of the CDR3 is TGTGCCAGCAGCCAAGGCCCAGGGAGTCAGCCCCAGCATTTT.

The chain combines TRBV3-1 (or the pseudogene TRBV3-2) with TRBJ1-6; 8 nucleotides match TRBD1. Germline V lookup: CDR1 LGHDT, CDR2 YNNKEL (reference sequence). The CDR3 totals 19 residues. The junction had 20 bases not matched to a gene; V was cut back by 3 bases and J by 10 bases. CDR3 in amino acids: CASSQKVGQVGGVGSPLHF. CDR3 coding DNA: TGTGCCAGCAGCCAGAAAGTGGGACAGGTGGGGGGGGTAGGGTCACCCCTCCACTTT.

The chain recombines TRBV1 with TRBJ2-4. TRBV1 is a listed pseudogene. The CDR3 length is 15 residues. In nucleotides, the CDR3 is TGCACCAGCAGCGAAAAGGTTATAGCCAAAAACATTCAGTACTTC. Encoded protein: CTSSEKVIAKNIQYF.

The CDR3 protein is CASSSGGRWVEQFF. In nucleotides, the CDR3 is TGCGCCAGCAGCTCGGGGGGTAGGTGGGTTGAGCAGTTCTTC. The chain links TRBV5-1 to TRBJ2-1; 7 bases align to TRBD2. Germline V CDR1 and CDR2: SGHRS, YFSETQ. V lost 3 bases to trimming and J lost 9 bases; unmatched junction nucleotides: 9. The CDR3 totals 14 residues.

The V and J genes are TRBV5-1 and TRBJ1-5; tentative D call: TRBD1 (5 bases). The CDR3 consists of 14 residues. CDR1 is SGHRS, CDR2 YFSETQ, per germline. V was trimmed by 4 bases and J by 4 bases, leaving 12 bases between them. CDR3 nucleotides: TGCGCCAGCAGCCAAGGGGCGGGGAATCAGCCCCAGCATTTT. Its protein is CASSQGAGNQPQHF.

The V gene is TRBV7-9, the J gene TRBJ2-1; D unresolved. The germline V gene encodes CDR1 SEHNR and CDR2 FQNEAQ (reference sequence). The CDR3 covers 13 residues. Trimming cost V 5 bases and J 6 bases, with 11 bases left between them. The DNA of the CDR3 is TGTGCCAGCAGCCCCTGGGTGGTCAATGAGCAGTTCTTC. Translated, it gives CASSPWVVNEQFF.

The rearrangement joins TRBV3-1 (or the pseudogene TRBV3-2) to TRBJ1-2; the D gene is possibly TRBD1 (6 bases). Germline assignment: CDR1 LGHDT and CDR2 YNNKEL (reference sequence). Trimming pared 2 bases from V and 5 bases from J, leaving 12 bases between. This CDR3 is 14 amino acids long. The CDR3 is CASSQLLQGYGYTF. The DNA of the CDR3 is TGTGCCAGCAGCCAACTGTTACAGGGATATGGCTACACCTTC.

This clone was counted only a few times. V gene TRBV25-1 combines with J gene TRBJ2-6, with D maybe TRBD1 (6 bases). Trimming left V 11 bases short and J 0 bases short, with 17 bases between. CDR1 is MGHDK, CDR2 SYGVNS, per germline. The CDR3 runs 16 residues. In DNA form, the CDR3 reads TGTGCCGCCACCGGGACATCCGGCTCTGGGGCCAACGTCCTGACTTTC. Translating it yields CAATGTSGSGANVLTF.

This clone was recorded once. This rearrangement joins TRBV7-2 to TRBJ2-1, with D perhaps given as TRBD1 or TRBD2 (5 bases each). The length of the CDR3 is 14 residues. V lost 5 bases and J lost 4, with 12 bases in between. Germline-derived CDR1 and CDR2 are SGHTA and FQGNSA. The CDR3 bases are TGTGCCAGCAGCCCGGGGCTATCATACAATGAGCAGTTCTTC. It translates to CASSPGLSYNEQFF.

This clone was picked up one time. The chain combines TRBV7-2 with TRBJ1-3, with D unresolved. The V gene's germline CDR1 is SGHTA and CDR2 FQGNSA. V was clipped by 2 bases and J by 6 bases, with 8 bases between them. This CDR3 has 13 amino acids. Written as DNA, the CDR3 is TGTGCCAGCAGCTTATCGCCGGCAAACACCATATATTTT. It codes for CASSLSPANTIYF.

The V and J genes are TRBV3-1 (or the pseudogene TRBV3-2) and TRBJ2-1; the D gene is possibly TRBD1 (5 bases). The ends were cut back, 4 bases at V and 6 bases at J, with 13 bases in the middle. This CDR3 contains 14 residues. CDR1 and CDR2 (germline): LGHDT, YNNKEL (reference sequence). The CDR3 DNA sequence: TGTGCCAGCAGCCGCAGAGACAGCCTCAATGAGCAGTTCTTC. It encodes CASSRRDSLNEQFF.

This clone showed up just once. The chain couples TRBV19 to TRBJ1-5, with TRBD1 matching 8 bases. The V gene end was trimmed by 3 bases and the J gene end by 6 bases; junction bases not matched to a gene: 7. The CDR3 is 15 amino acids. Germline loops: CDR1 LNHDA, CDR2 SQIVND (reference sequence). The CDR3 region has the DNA TGTGCCAGTAGTATTTTTCAGGGGGCGGGTCAGCCCCAGCATTTT. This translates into CASSIFQGAGQPQHF.

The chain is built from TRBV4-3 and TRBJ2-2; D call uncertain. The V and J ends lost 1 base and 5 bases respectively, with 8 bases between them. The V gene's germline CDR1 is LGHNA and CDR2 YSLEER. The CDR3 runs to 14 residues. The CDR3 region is CASSQAEGTGELFF. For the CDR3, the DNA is TGCGCCAGCAGCCAAGCTGAAGGGACCGGGGAGCTGTTTTTT.

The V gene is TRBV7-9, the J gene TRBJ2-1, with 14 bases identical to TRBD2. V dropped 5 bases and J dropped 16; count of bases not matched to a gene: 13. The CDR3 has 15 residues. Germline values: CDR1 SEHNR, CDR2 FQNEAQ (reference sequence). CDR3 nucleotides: TGTGCCAGCAGCCCCCGGACTAGCGGGGGGCCGAAAATCTTCTTC. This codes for CASSPRTSGGPKIFF.

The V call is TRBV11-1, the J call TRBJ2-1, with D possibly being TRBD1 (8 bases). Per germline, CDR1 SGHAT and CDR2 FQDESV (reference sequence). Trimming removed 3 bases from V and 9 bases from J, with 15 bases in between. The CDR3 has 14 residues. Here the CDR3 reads CASSFRTGRVEQFF. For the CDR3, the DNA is TGTGCCAGCAGCTTCCGGACAGGGAGGGTTGAGCAGTTCTTC.

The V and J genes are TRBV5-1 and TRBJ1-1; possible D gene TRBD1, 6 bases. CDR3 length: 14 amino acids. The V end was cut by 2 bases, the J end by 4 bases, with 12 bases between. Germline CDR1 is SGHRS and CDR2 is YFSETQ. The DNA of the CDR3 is TGCGCCAGCAGCTTATCAGGGGTGTCCACTGAAGCTTTCTTT. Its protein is CASSLSGVSTEAFF.

CDR3 protein: CAISEQSATNEKLFF. The CDR3 DNA sequence: TGTGCCATCAGTGAACAATCAGCAACTAATGAAAAACTGTTTTTT. This sequence joins TRBV10-3 and TRBJ1-4, with no clear D. Trimming shortened V by 3 bases and J by 0 bases, and 8 bases separated the two germline ends. CDR1 and CDR2 from the germline V gene are ENHRY and SYGVKD. The CDR3 is 15 residues long.

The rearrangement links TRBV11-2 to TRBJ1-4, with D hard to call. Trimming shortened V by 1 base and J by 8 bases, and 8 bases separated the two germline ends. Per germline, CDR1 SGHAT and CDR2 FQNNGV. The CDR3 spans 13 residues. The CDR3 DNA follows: TGTGCCAGCAGCTTAGTGAGTAGAGAAAAACTGTTTTTT. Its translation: CASSLVSREKLFF.

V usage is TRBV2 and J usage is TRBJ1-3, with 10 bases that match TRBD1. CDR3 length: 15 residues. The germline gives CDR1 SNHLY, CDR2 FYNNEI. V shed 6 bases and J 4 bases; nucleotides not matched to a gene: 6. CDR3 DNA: TGTGCCAGCAGGAGACAGGGGGCTTCAGGAAACACCATATATTTT. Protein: CASRRQGASGNTIYF.

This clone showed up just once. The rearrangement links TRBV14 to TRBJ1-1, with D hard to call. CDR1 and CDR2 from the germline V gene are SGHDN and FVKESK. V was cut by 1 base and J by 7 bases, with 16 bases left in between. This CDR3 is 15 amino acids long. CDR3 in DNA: TGTGCCAGCAGCCAAGCCGCAGGCCTTCTGGGTGAAGCTTTCTTT. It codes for CASSQAAGLLGEAFF.

The CDR3 nucleotides are TGTGCCAGCAACGGGGGAAATCGGGATCAGCCCCAGCATTTT. Amino acid sequence: CASNGGNRDQPQHF. The chain combines TRBV9 with TRBJ1-5, with D perhaps matching TRBD1 (5 bases). The ends were cut back, 6 bases at V and 5 bases at J, with 15 bases in the middle. CDR1 is SGDLS, CDR2 YYNGEE, per germline. There are 14 residues in the CDR3.

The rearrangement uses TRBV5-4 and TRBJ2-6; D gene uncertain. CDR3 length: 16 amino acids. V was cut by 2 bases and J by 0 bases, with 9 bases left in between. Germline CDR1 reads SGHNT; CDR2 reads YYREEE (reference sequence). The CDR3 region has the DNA TGTGCCAGCAGCTTCGGCACCAGCTCTGGGGCCAACGTCCTGACTTTC. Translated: CASSFGTSSGANVLTF.

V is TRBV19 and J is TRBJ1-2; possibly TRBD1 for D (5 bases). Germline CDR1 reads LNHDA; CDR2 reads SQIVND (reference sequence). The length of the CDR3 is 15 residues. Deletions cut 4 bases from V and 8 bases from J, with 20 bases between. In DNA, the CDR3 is TGTGCCAGTAGTACAGAGGGATACGGGGGACGGGGCTACACCTTC. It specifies CASSTEGYGGRGYTF.

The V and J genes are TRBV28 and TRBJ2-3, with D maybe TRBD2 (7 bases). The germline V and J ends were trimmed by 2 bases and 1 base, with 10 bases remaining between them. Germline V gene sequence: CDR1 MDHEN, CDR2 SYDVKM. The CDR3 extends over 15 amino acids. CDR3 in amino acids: CASSLGGAGTDTQYF. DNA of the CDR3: TGTGCCAGCAGTTTAGGGGGGGCTGGCACAGATACGCAGTATTTT.

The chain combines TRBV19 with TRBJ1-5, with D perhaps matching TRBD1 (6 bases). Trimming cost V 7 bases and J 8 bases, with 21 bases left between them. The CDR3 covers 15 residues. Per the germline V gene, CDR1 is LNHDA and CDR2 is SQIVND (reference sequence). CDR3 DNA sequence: TGTGCCAGTACCAAATATTCCGGGGGCGAGGAGCCCCAGCATTTT. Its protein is CASTKYSGGEEPQHF.

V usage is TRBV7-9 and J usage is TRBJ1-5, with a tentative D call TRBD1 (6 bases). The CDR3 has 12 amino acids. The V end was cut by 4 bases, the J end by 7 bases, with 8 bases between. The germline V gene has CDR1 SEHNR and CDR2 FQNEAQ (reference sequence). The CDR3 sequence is CASSSGVQPQHF. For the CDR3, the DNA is TGTGCCAGCAGCTCAGGGGTCCAGCCCCAGCATTTT.

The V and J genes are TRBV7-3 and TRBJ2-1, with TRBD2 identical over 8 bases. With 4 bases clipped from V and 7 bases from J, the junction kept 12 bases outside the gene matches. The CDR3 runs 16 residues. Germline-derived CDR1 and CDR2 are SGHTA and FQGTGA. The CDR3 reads CASSSQERGITNEQFF. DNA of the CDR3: TGTGCCAGCAGCTCCCAGGAGCGGGGGATTACAAATGAGCAGTTCTTC.

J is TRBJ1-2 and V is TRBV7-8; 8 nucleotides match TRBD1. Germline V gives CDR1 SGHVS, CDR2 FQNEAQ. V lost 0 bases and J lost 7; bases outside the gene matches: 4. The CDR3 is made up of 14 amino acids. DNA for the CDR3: TGTGCCAGCAGCTTAGCTGAGACAGGGGCTGGCTACACCTTC. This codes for CASSLAETGAGYTF.

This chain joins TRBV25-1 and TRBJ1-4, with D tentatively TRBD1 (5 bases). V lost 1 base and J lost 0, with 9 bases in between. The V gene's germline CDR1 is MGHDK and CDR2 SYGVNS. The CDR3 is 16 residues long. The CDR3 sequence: CASSEWQGATNEKLFF. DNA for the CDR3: TGTGCCAGCAGTGAATGGCAGGGTGCAACTAATGAAAAACTGTTTTTT. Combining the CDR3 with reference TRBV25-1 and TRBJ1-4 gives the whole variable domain EADIYQTPRYLVIGTGKKITLECSQTMGHDKMYWYQQDPGMELHLIHYSYGVNSTEKGDLSSESTVSRIRTEHFPLTLESARPSHTSQYLCASSEWQGATNEKLFFGSGTQLSVL.

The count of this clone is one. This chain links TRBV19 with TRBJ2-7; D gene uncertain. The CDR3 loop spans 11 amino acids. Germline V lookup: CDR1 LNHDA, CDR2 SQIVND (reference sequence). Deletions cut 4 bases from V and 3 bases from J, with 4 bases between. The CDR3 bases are TGTGCCAGTAGTAACAGCTACGAGCAGTACTTC. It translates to CASSNSYEQYF.